This TCR beta chain was obtained from a study of tumor-infiltrating lymphocytes in primary liver carcinoma. Joint extraction of RNA and DNA used about 17-33 mg of bulk tissue that was unsorted. This clonotype was seen a few times. Per the germline V gene, CDR1 is DFQATT and CDR2 is SNEGSKA (reference sequence). After removal of 2 bases from V and 5 bases from J, the junction contained 7 bases not matched to a gene. The CDR3 is 14 amino acids. A primer in the constant region served to generate TCR beta cDNA from approximately 500 ng of total RNA. Amplification in three nested multiplex PCR rounds with slightly modified ARM-PCR gave rise to TCR beta libraries. Investigators reported that the first two PCR rounds, at around 9 cycles each, used TRBV1-TRBV30 forward primers with a C-beta reverse primer. One entry per CDR3 protein, called by TCRdb with MiXCR from the multiplex PCR reads. The sample holds some 110,000 distinct CDR3 sequences, 64% seen once.

The receptor comes from an older woman with primary liver carcinoma and hepatitis B virus infection. The V call is TRBV20-1, the J call TRBJ2-5, with 8 nucleotides matching TRBD1. Sequences were obtained from liver tumor tissue from sampling region 3. Subset: tumor region T3, left-lateral pole. CDR3 sequence: CSARSRGQVETQYF. Written as DNA, the CDR3 is TGCAGTGCTAGATCCAGGGGGCAGGTTGAGACCCAGTACTTC.